This TCR beta chain was captured in a study of monozygotic twins with inflammatory bowel disease. TCRdb reprocessed the 5' RACE reads and reports one entry per CDR3 protein, with no DNA. This sample carries 350,000 to 550,000 distinct CDR3 sequences, with 2% to 2.5% going to the ten biggest clones. The sample comprised blood. This clonotype originated in a human donor with ulcerative colitis or Crohn's disease, or a healthy co-twin of an affected twin (not recorded which).

CDR3 in amino acids: CASSPTRLRTDTQYF. V usage is TRBV7-8 and J usage is TRBJ2-3; no DNA is available, so the TRBD2 call from TCRdb remains unchecked. The CDR3 has 15 amino acids. The V gene's germline CDR1 is SGHVS and CDR2 FQNEAQ.